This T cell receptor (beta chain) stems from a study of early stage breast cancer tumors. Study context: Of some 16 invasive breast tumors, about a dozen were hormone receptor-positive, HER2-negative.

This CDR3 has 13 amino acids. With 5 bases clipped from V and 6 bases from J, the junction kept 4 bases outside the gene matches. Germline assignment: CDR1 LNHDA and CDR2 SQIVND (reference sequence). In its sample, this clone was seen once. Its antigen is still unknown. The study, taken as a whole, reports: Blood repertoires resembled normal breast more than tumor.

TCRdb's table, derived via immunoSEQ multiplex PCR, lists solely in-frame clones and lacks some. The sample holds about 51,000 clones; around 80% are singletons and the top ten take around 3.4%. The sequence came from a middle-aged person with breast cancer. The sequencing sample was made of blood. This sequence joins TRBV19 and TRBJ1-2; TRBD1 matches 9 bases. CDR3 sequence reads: CASSLQGADGYTF. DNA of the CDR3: TGTGCCAGTAGTTTACAGGGGGCGGATGGCTACACCTTC.